The T cell receptor beta chain described here comes from a study of CD8 T cells in ankylosing spondylitis (dated by TCRdb to the late 2010s). As for the study more broadly: To find TCR variants linked to disease, the study profiled T cell receptor beta repertoires in ankylosing spondylitis patients and healthy donors. The whole study cohort included some 100 healthy donors and 25 ankylosing spondylitis patients. Peripheral blood was sampled, and synovial fluid was also collected from ankylosing spondylitis patients. Findings and caveats that apply to the study as a whole: The disease-linked clones showed a CD8+ phenotype and occurred at relatively low frequencies in peripheral blood. A TCR beta motif made up of seven or eight highly homologous amino acid variants appeared to be characteristic of blood from ankylosing spondylitis patients. Some motif variants had previously been reported in the synovial fluid and blood of reactive arthritis patients, which suggests shared mechanisms of disease initiation. Significant enrichment of the disease-linked clones was reported in matched synovial fluid samples from ankylosing spondylitis patients.

This clonotype was picked up a small number of times. This receptor's antigen is unknown. No clone much larger than this one lies a single base away; base qualities are absent. Germline trimming: 1 base from V, 7 bases from J; junction bases outside gene matches: 7. CDR1 and CDR2 were assigned from the germline V gene (reference sequence) as LNHNV and YYDKDF. Measured from the cysteine to the phenylalanine, the CDR3 is 15 residues long. Only the CDR3 region is kept as DNA, spanning 45 bases read in frame from base 1. Instrument used: Illumina HiSeq 2500. Quantitative 5'-RACE with molecular barcodes was the method used to prepare the TCR beta libraries. The published analysis was carried out like this. A new computational method, built on a probabilistic model of VDJ rearrangement, was used to identify disease-linked TCR variants. The public reads were quality trimmed at Q25 with fastp and then assembled into clones with MiXCR by TCRdb, keeping productive beta chains. All rows with the same CDR3 protein become a single entry with the most common DNA and genes. It is TCRdb's table, rather than the study itself, that gives the V and J calls and clone size. This sample is represented by 150,000 to 250,000 distinct CDR3 sequences; 13% of them were singletons. The ten largest make up approximately 15% of the sample.

This TCR came from a male donor with ankylosing spondylitis or in good health (not recorded which). The sample comprised blood, either unsorted or a sorted T cell fraction (not recorded which). Recombination linked TRBV15 to TRBJ2-7; 10 nucleotides in the junction match TRBD2. The sequenced DNA: TGTGCCACCAGCAGAGTAGCGGGAGGCTCGGTGGAGCAGTACTTC. Its translation is CATSRVAGGSVEQYF.